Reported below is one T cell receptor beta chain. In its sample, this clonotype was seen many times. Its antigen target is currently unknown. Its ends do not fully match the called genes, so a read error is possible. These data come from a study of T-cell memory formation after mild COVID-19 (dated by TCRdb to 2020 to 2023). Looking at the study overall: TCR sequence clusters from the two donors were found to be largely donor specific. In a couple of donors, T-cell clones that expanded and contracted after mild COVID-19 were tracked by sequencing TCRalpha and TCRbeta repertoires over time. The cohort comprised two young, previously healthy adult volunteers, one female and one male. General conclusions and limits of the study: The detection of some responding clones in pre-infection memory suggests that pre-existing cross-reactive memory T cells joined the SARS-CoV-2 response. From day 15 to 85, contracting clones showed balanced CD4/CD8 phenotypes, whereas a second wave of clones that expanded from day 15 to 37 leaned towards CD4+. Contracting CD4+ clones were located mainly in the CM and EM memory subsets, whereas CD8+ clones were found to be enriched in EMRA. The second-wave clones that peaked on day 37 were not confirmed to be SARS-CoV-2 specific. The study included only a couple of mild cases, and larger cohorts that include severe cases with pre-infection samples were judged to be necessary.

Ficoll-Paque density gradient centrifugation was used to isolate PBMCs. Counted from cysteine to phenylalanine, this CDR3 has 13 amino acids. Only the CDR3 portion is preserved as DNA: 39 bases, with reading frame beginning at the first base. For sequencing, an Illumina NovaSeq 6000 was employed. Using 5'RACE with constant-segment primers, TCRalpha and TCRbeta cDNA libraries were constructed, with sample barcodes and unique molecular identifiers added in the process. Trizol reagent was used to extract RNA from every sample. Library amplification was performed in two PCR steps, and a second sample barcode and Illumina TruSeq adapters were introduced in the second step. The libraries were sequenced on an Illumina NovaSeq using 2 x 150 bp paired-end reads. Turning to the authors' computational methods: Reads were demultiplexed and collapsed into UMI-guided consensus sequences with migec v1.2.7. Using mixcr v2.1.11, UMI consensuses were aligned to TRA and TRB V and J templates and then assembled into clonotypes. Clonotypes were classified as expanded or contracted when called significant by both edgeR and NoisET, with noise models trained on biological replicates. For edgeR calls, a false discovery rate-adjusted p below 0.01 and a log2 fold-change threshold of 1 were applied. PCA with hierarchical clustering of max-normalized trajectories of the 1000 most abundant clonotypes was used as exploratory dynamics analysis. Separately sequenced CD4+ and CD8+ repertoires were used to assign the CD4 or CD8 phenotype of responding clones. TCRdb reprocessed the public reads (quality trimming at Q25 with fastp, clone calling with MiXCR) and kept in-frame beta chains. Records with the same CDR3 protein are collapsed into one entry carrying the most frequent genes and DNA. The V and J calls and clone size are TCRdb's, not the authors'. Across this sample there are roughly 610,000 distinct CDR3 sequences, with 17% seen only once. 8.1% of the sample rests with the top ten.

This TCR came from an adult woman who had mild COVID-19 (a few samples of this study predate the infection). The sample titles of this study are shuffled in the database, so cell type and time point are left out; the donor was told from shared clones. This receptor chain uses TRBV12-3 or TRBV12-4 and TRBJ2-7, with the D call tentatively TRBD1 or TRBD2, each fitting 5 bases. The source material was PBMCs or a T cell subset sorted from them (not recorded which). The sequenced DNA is TGCGCCAGCAGCTTGGGGACCTCCTACGAGCAGTACTTC. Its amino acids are CASSLGTSYEQYF.